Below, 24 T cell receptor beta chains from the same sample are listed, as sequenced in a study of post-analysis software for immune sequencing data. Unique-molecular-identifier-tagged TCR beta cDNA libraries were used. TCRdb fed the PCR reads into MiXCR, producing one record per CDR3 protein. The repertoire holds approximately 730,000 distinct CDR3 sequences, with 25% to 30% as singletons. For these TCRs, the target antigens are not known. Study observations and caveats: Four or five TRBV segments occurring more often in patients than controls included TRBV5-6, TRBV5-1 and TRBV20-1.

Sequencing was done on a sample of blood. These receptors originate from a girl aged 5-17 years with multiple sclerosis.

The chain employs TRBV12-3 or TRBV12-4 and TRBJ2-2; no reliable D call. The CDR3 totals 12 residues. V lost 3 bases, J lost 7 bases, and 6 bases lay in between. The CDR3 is CASSFLLGELFF. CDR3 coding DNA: TGTGCCAGCAGTTTTTTGCTCGGGGAGCTGTTTTTT.

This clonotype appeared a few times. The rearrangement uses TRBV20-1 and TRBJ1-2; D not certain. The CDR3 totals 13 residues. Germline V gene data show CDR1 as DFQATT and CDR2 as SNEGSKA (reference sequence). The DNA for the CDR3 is TGCAGCCAGTCTGAAGGGCTTTCTTCGGGCTACACCTTC. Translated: CSQSEGLSSGYTF.

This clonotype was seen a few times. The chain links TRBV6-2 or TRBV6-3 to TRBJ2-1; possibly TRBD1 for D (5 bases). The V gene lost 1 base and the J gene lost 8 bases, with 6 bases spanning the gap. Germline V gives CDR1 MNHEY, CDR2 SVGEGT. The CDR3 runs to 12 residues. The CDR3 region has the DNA TGTGCCAGCAGTTACTTAGGGGATGAGCAGTTCTTC. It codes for CASSYLGDEQFF.

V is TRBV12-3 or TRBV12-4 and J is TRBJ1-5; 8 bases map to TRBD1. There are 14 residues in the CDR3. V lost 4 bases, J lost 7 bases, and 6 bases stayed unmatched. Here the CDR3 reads CASSWQGALQPQHF. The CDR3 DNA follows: TGTGCCAGCAGTTGGCAGGGGGCCTTACAGCCCCAGCATTTT.

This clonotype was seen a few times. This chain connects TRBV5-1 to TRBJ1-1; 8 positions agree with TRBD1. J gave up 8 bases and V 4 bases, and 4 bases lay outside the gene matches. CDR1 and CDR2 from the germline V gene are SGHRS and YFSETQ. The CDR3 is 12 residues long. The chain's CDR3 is CASSDRGREAFF. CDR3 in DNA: TGCGCCAGCAGCGACAGGGGCAGGGAAGCTTTCTTT.

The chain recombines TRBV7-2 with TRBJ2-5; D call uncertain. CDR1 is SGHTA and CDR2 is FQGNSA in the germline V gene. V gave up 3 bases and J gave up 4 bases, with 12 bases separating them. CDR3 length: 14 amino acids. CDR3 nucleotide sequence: TGTGCCAGCAGCTTCAACGGGCTTAGAGAGACCCAGTACTTC. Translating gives CASSFNGLRETQYF. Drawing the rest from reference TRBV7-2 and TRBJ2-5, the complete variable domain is GAGVSQSPSNKVTEKGKDVELRCDPISGHTALYWYRQSLGQGLEFLIYFQGNSAPDKSGLPSDRFSAERTGGSVSTLTIQRTQQEDSAVYLCASSFNGLRETQYFGPGTRLLVL.

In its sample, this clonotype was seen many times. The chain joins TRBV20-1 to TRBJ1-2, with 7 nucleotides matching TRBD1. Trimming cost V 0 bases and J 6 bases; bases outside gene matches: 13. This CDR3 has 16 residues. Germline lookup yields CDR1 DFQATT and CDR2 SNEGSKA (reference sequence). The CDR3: CSARDGDSGVSNGYTF. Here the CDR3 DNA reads TGCAGTGCTAGAGATGGGGACAGTGGTGTCTCGAATGGCTACACCTTC.

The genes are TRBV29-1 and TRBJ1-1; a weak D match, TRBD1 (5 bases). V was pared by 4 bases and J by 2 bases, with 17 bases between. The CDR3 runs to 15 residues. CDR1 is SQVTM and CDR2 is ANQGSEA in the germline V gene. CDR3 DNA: TGCAGCGTTGTGTCCCGAGGACATCCAAACACTGAAGCTTTCTTT. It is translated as CSVVSRGHPNTEAFF.

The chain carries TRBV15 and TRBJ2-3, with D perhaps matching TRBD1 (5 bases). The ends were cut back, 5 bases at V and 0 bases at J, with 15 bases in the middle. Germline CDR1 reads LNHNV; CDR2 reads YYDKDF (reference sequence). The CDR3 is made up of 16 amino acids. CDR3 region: CATSGRRQISTDTQYF. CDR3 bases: TGTGCCACCAGCGGACGCCGACAGATTAGCACAGATACGCAGTATTTT.

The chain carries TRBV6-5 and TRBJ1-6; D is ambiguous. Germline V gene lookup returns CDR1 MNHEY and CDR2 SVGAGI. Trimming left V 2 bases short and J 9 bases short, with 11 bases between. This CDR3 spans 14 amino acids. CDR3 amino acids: CASSYEGSGSPLHF. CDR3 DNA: TGTGCCAGCAGTTACGAGGGAAGTGGTTCACCCCTCCACTTT.

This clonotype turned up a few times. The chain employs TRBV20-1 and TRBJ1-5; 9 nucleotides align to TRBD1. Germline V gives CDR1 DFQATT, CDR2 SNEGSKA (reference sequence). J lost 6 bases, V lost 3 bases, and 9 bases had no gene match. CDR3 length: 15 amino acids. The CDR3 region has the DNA TGCAGTGCTAGTCCGGGACAGGGTAGGGGTCAGCCCCAGCATTTT. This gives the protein CSASPGQGRGQPQHF.

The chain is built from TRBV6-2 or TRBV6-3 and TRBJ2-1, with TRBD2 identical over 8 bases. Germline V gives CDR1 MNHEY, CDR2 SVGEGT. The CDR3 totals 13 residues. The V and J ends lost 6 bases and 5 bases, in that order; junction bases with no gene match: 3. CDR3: CASRRGVHNEQFF. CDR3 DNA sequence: TGTGCCAGCAGGCGGGGGGTCCACAATGAGCAGTTCTTC.

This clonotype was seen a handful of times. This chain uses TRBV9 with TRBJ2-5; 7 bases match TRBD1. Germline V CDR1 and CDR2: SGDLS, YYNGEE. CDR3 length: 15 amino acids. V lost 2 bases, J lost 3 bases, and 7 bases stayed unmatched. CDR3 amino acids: CASSVGTETEETQYF. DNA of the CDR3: TGTGCCAGCAGCGTGGGGACAGAAACCGAAGAGACCCAGTACTTC. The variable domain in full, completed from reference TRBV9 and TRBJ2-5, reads DSGVTQTPKHLITATGQRVTLRCSPRSGDLSVYWYQQSLDQGLQFLIQYYNGEERAKGNILERFSAQQFPDLHSELNLSSLELGDSALYFCASSVGTETEETQYFGPGTRLLVL.

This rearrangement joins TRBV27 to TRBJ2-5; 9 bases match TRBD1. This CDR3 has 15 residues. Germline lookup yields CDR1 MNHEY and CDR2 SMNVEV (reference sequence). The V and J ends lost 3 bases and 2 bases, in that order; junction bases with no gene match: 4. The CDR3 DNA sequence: TGTGCCAGCAGTTTTTGGGGACAGGGACAAGAGACCCAGTACTTC. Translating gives CASSFWGQGQETQYF.

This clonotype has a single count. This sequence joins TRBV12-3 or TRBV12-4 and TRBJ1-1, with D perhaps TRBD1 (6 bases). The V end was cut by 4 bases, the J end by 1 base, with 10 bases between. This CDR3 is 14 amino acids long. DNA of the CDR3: TGTGCCAGCAGTTCCTGGGACACGAACACTGAAGCTTTCTTT. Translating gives CASSSWDTNTEAFF.

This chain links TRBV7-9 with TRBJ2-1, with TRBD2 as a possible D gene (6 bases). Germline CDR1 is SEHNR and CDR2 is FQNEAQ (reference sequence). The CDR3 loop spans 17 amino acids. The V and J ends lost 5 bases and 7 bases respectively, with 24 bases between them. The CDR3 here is CASSGGMENALGNEQFF. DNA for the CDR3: TGTGCCAGCAGCGGAGGGATGGAGAATGCTTTGGGGAATGAGCAGTTCTTC.

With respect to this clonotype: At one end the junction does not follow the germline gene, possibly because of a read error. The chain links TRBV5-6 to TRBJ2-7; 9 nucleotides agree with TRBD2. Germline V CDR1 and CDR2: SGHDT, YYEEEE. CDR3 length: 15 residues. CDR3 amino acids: CAGSLAGGFSYEQYF. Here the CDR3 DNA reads TGTGCCGGCAGCTTGGCGGGAGGGTTCTCCTACGAGCAGTACTTC.

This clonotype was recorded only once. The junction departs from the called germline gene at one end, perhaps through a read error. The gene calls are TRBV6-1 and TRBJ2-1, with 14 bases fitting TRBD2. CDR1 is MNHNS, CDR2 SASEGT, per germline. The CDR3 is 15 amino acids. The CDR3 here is CASREGTSGSNEQFF. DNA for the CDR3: TGTGCCAGCAGGGAAGGGACTAGCGGGAGTAATGAGCAGTTCTTC.

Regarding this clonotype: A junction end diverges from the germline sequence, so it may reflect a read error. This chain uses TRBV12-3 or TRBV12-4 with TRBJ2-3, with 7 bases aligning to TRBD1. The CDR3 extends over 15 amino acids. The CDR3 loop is CASSFRQGEADMQYF. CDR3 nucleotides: TGTGCCAGCAGTTTTCGACAGGGAGAAGCAGATATGCAGTATTTT.

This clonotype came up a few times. The CDR3 reads CASSSPRLAGSHTQYF. The DNA of the CDR3 is TGTGCCAGCAGTAGCCCCAGACTAGCGGGATCCCATACGCAGTATTTT. The gene calls are TRBV11-2 and TRBJ2-3, with 11 bases fitting TRBD2. J was trimmed by 7 bases and V by 6 bases; bases with no gene match: 12. This CDR3 region has 16 residues. CDR1 SGHAT and CDR2 FQNNGV come from the germline V gene.

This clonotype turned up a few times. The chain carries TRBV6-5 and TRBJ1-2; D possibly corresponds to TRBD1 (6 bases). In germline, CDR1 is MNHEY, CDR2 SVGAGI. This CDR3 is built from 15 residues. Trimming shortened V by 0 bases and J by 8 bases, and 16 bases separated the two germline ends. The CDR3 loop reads CASSYSYGTLEGYTF. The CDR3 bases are TGTGCCAGCAGTTACTCGTACGGGACACTGGAAGGCTACACCTTC.

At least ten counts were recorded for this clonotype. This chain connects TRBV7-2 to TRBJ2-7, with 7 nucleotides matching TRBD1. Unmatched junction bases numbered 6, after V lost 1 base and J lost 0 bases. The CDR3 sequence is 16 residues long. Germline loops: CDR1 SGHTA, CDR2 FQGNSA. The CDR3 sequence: CASSLVVGQSSYEQYF. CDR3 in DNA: TGTGCCAGCAGCTTAGTAGTGGGACAGAGCTCCTACGAGCAGTACTTC.

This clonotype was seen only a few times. The CDR3 here is CASSLSASGRFNEQFF. The CDR3 coding sequence is TGTGCCAGCAGCTTGAGTGCTAGCGGGAGGTTCAATGAGCAGTTCTTC. The V call is TRBV7-9, the J call TRBJ2-1; the match to TRBD2 covers 11 bases. The germline V gene encodes CDR1 SEHNR and CDR2 FQNEAQ (reference sequence). The CDR3 sequence is 16 residues long. V lost 3 bases and J lost 6; bases outside the gene matches: 7.

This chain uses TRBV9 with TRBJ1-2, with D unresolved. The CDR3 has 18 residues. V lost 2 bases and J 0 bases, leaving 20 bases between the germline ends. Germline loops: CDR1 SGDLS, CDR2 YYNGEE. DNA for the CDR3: TGTGCCAGCAGCGTGGAGTGGCGGTTGGCGGAGCCTAACTATGGCTACACCTTC. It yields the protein CASSVEWRLAEPNYGYTF. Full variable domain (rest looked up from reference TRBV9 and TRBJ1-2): DSGVTQTPKHLITATGQRVTLRCSPRSGDLSVYWYQQSLDQGLQFLIQYYNGEERAKGNILERFSAQQFPDLHSELNLSSLELGDSALYFCASSVEWRLAEPNYGYTFGSGTRLTVV.